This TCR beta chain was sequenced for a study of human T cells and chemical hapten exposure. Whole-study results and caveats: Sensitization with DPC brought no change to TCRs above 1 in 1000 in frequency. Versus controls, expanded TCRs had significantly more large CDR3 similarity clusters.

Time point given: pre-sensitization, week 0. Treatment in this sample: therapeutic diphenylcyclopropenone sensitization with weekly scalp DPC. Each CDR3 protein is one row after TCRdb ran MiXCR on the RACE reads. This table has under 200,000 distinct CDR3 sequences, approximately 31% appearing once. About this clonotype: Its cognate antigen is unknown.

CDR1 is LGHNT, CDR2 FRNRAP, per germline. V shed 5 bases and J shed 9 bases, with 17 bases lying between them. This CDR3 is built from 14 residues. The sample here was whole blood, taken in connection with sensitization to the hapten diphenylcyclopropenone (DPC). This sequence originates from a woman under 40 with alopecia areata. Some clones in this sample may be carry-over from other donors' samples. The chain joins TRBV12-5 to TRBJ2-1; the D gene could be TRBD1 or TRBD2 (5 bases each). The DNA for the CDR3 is TGTGCTAGTGGTCGGGACGGACCCGGGTTTGAGCAGTTCTTC. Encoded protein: CASGRDGPGFEQFF.